This T cell receptor (beta chain) was obtained from a study of blood T cells in healthy people across ages. CDR3 length: 15 residues. Germline V gene lookup returns CDR1 GTSNPN and CDR2 SVGIG (reference sequence). V was pared by 0 bases and J by 7 bases, with 8 bases of the junction left unmatched. PCR was performed a second time for roughly 7 to 12 cycles using a sample-barcoded 5' primer and a J-beta primer mix. TCRdb reprocessed the 5' RACE reads with MiXCR, giving one entry per CDR3 protein. Of about 780,000 distinct CDR3 sequences listed, 46% were seen once; the top ten hold 15% to 20%. As concerns this clonotype: Its antigen is still unknown.

Broader study findings: Per million T cells, TCR beta diversity dropped roughly linearly as age increased. No one knew whether donors had CMV, which possibly confounded expanded clonotype changes.

The chain combines TRBV30 with TRBJ2-1, with 8 bases fitting TRBD2. This clonotype originated in a man older than 75 in good health. Sequenced input: blood. Here the CDR3 reads CAWSVRAGEANEQFF. The CDR3 DNA follows: TGTGCCTGGAGTGTACGAGCGGGAGAGGCAAATGAGCAGTTCTTC.